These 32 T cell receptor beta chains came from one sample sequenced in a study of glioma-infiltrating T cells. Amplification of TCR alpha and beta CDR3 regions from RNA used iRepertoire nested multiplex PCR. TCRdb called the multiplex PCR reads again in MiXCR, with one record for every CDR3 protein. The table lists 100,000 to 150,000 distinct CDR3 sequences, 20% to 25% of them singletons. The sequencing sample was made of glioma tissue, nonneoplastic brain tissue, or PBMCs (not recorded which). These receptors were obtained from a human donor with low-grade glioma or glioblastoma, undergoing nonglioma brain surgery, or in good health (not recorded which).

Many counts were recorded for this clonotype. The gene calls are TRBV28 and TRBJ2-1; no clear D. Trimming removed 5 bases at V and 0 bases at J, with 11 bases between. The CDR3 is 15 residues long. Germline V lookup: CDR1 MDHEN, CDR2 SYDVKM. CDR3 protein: CASSPESTSYNEQFF. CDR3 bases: TGTGCCAGCAGTCCAGAATCCACCTCCTACAATGAGCAGTTCTTC.

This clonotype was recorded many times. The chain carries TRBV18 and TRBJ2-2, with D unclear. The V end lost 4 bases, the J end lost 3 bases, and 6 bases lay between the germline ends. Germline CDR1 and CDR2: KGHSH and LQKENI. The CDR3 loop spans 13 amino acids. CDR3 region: CASSLQDTGELFF. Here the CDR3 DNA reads TGTGCCAGCTCACTCCAAGACACCGGGGAGCTGTTTTTT.

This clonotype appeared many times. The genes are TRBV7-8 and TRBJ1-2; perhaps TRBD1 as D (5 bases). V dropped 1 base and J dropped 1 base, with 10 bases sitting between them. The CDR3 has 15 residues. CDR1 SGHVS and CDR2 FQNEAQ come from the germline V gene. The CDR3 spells CASSLGGGYNYGYTF. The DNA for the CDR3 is TGTGCCAGCAGCTTAGGTGGGGGATATAACTATGGCTACACCTTC.

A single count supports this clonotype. CDR3 region: CSATESGANVLTF. DNA for the CDR3: TGCAGTGCAACGGAGTCCGGGGCCAACGTCCTGACTTTC. The J gene is TRBJ2-6, the V gene TRBV20-1; D call uncertain. The V and J ends lost 6 bases and 4 bases respectively, with 10 bases between them. The CDR3 sequence is 13 residues long. Germline CDR1 DFQATT, CDR2 SNEGSKA (reference sequence).

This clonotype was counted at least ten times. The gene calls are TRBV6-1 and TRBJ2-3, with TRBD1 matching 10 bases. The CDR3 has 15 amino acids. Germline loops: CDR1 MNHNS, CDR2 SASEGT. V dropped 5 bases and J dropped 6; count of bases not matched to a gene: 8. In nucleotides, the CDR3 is TGTGCCAGCAGTTACGCGGGACAGGGGTTGGATACGCAGTATTTT. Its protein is CASSYAGQGLDTQYF.

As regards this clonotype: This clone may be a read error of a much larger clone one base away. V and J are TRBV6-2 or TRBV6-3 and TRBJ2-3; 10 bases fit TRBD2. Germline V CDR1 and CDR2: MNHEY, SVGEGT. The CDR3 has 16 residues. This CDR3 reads CASSPRRLAGTDRQYF. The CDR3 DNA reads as TGTGCCAGCAGCCCAAGGAGACTAGCGGGCACAGATAGGCAGTATTTT.

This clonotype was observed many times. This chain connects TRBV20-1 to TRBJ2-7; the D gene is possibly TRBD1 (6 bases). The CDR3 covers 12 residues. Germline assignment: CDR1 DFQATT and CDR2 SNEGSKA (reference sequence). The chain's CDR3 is CRAGVDRYEQYF. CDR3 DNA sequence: TGCAGGGCAGGGGTGGATCGCTACGAGCAGTACTTC.

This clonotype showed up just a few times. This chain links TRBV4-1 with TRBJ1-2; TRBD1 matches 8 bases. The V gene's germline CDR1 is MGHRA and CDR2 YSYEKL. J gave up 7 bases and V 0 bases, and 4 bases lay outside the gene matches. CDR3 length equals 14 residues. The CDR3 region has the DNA TGCGCCAGCAGCCAAGAGCGGACAGGGACTGGCTACACCTTC. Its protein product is CASSQERTGTGYTF.

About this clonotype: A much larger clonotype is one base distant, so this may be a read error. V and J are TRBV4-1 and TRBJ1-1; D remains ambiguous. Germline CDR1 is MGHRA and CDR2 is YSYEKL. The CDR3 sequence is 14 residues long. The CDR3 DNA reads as TGCGCCAGCAGCCGCCGTCCGTATTCCGCCGAAGCTATCTTT. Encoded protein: CASSRRPYSAEAIF.

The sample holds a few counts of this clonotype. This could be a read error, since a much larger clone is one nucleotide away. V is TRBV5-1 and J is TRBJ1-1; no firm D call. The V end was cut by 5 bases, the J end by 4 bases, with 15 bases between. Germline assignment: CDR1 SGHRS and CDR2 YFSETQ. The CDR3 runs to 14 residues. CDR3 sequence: CASSQQRMSTEAFF. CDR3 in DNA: TGCGCCAGCAGTCAACAGCGAATGAGCACTGAAGCTTTCTTT.

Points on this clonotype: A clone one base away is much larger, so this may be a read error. The CDR3 loop reads CASSQDWDRAWTKDEQFF. The CDR3 coding sequence is TGCGCCAGCAGCCAAGATTGGGACAGGGCCTGGACTAAGGATGAGCAGTTCTTC. The rearrangement links TRBV4-1 to TRBJ2-1; 9 bases are a match to TRBD1. The CDR3 runs 18 residues. From germline, CDR1 is MGHRA and CDR2 YSYEKL. After removal of 0 bases from V and 8 bases from J, the junction contained 14 bases not matched to a gene.

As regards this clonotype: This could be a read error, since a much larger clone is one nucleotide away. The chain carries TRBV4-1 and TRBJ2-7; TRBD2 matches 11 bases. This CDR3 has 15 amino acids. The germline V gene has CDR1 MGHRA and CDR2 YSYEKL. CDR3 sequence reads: CASSQDSGRGYDQYF. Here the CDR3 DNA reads TGCGCCAGCAGCCAAGATAGCGGGAGGGGGTACGATCAGTACTTC.

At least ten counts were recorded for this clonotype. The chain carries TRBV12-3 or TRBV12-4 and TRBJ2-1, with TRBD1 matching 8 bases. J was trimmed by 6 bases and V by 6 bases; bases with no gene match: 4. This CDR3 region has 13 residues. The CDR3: CASRSTGGNEQFF. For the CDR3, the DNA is TGTGCCAGCAGATCTACAGGGGGCAATGAGCAGTTCTTC.

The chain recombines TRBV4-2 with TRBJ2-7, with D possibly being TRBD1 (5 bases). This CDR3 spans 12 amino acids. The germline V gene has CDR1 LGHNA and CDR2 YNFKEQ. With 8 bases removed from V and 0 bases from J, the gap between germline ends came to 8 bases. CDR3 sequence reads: CASQGASYEQYF. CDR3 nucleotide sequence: TGTGCCAGCCAGGGCGCCTCCTACGAGCAGTACTTC.

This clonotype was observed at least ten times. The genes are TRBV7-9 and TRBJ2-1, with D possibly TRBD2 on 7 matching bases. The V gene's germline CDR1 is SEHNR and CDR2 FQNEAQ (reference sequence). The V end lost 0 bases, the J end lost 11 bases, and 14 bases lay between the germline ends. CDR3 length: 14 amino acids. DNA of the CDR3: TGTGCCAGCAGCTTAGCTCCGGGGGGCGAACAGCAGTTCTTC. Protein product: CASSLAPGGEQQFF.

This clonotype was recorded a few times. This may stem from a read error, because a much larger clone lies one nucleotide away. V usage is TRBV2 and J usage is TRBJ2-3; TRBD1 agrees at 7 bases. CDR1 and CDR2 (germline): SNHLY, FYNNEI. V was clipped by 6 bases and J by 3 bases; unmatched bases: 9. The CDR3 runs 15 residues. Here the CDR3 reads CASRPERGQTDTQYF. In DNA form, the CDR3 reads TGTGCCAGCAGACCGGAAAGGGGGCAAACAGATACGCAGTATTTT.

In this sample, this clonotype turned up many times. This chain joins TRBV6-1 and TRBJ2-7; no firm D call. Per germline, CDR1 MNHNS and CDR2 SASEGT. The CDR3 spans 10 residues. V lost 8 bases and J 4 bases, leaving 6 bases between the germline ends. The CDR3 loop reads CASGIYEQYF. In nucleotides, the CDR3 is TGTGCCAGCGGGATATACGAGCAGTACTTC.

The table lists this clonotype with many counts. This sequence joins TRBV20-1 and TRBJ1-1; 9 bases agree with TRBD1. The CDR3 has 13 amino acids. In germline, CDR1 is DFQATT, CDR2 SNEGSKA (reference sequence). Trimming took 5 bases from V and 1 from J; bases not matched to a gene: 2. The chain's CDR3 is CSAEGQGNTEAFF. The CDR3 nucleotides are TGCAGTGCTGAGGGACAGGGGAACACTGAAGCTTTCTTT.

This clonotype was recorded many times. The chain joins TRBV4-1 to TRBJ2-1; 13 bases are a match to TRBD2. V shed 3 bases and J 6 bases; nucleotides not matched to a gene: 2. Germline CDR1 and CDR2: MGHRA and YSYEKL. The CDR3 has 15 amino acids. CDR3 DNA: TGCGCCAGCAGCCACAGGACTAGCGGGGGCAATGAGCAGTTCTTC. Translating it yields CASSHRTSGGNEQFF.

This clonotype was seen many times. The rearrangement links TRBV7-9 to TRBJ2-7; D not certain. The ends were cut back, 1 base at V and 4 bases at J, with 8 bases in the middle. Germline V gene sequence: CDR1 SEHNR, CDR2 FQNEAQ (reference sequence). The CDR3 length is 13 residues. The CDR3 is CASSLVAGYEQYF. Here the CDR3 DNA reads TGTGCCAGCAGCTTAGTTGCCGGTTACGAGCAGTACTTC. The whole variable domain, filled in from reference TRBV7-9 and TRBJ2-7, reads DTGVSQNPRHKITKRGQNVTFRCDPISEHNRLYWYRQTLGQGPEFLTYFQNEAQLEKSRLLSDRFSAERPKGSFSTLEIQRTEQGDSAMYLCASSLVAGYEQYFGPGTRLTVT.

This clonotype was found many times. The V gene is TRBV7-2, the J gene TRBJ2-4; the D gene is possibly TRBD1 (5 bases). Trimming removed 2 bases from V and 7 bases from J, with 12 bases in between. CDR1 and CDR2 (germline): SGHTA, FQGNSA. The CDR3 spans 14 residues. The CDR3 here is CASSLYGAGNIQYF. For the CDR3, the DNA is TGTGCCAGCAGCTTATATGGGGCCGGCAACATTCAGTACTTC.

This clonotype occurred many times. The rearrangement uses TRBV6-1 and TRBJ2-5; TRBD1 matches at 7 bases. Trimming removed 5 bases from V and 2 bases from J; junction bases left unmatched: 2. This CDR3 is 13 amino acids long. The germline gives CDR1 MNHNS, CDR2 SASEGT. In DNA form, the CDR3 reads TGTGCCAGCAGTCGGGACAGACAAGAGACCCAGTACTTC. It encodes CASSRDRQETQYF.

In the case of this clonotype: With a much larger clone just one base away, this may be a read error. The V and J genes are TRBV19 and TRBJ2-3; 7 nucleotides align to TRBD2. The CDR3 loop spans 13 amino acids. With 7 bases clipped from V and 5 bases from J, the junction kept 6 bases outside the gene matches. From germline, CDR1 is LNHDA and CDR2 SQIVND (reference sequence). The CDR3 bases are TGTGCCAGTATGCAGCGGGGCATAGATACGCAGTATTTT. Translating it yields CASMQRGIDTQYF.

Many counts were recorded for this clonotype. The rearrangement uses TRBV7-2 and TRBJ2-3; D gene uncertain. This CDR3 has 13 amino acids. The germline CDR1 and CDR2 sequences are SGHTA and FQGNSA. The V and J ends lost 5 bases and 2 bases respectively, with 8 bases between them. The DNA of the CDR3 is TGTGCCAGCAGCATCCTGTTCACAGATACGCAGTATTTT. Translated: CASSILFTDTQYF.

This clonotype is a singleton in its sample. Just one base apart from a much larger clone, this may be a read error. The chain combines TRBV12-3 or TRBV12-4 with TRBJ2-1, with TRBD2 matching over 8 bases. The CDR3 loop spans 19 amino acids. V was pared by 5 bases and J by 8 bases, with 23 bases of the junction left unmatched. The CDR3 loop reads CASSLLEFGGEIGEDEQFF. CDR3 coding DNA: TGTGCCAGCAGTCTTCTCGAGTTCGGGGGGGAGATCGGGGAGGATGAGCAGTTCTTC.

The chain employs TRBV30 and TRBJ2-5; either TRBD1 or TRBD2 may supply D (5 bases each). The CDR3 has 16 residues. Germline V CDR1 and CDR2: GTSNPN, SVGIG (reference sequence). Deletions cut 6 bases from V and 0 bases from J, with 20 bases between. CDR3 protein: CACSSPGRLYQETQYF. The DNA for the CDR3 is TGTGCCTGTAGTTCACCGGGACGGCTGTACCAAGAGACCCAGTACTTC.

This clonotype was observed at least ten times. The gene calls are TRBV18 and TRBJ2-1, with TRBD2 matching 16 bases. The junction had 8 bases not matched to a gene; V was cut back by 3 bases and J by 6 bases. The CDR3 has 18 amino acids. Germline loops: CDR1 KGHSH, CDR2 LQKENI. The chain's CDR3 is CASSPGLAGGPVPNEQFF. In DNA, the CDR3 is TGTGCCAGCTCACCGGGACTAGCGGGAGGGCCCGTCCCCAATGAGCAGTTCTTC.

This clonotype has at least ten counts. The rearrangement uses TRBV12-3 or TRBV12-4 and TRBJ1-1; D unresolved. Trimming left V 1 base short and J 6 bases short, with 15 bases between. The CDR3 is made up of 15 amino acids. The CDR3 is CASSLVRGGPPEAFF. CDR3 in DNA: TGTGCCAGCAGTTTAGTGCGGGGAGGACCACCTGAAGCTTTCTTT.

As DNA, the CDR3 is TGTGCCAGCAGGGGCCCCAGTTACATTTCGATTCGGTACGAGCAGTACTTC. Its protein product is CASRGPSYISIRYEQYF. This chain links TRBV2 with TRBJ2-7; D ambiguous. V gave up 6 bases and J gave up 4 bases, with 25 bases separating them. Germline lookup yields CDR1 SNHLY and CDR2 FYNNEI. This CDR3 spans 17 amino acids.

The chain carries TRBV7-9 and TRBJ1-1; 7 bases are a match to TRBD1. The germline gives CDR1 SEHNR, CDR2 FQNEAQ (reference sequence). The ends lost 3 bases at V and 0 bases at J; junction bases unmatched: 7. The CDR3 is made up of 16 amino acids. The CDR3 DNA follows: TGTGCCAGCAGCTTCACGACAGGGCCTATGAACACTGAAGCTTTCTTT. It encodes CASSFTTGPMNTEAFF.

CDR3 nucleotide sequence: TGTGCCAGCAGTTTAAACTATGAGGAGGGAAGCAATCAGCCCCAGCATTTT. Translated, it gives CASSLNYEEGSNQPQHF. The rearrangement joins TRBV12-3 or TRBV12-4 to TRBJ1-5, with D uncertain. The CDR3 spans 17 residues. Deletions cut 2 bases from V and 1 base from J, with 15 bases between.

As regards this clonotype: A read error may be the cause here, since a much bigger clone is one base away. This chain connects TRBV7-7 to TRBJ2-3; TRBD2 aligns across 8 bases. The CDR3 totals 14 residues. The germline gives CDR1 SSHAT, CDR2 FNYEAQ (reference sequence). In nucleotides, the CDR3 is TGTGCGGTAACGGGAGGGCCTAGCACAGATACGCAGTATTTT. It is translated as CAVTGGPSTDTQYF. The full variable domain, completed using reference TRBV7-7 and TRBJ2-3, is GAGVSQSPRYKVTKRGQDVTLRCDPISSHATLYWYQQALGQGPEFLTYFNYEAQPDKSGLPSDRFSAERPEGSISTLTIQRTEQRDSAMYRCAVTGGPSTDTQYFGPGTRLTVL.